The present T cell receptor (beta chain) was sequenced within a study of monozygotic twins with inflammatory bowel disease. Broader study findings: Among IBD patients, TCRbeta diversity (inverse Simpson) was lower than in healthy co-twins.

Regarding this clonotype: The antigen remains undetermined.

CDR1 and CDR2 from the germline V gene are KGHDR and SFDVKD. CDR3 size: 16 residues. TCRdb reworked the 5' RACE reads into one entry per CDR3 protein, no DNA. This sample's clone table lists 140,000 to 150,000 distinct CDR3 sequences. Sequencing was done on a sample of blood. The chain carries TRBV24-1 and TRBJ2-2; the TCRdb call, TRBD1, lacks DNA for checking. This TCR was recovered from a human donor with ulcerative colitis or Crohn's disease, or a healthy co-twin of an affected twin (not recorded which). The CDR3 is CATSDFRDRNTGELFF.